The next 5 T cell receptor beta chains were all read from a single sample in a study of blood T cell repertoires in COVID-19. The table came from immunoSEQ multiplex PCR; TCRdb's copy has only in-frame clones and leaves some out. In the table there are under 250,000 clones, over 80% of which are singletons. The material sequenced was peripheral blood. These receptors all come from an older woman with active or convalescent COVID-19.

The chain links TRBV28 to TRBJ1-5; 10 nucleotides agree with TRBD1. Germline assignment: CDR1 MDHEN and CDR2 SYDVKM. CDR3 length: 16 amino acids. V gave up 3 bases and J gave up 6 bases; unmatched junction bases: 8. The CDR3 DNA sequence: TGTGCCAGCAGTTTCCCCCGGGACAGGGGCAGTCAGCCCCAGCATTTT. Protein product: CASSFPRDRGSQPQHF.

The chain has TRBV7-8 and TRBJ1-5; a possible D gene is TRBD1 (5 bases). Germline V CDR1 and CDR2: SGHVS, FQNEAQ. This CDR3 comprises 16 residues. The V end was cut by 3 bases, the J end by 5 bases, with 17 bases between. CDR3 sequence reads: CASSLSRATVDQPQHF. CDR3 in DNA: TGTGCCAGCAGCTTGAGTCGTGCGACAGTCGATCAGCCCCAGCATTTT.

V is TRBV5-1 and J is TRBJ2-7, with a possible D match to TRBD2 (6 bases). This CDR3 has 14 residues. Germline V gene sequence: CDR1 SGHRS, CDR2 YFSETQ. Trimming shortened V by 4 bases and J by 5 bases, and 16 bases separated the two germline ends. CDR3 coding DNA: TGCGCCAGCAGCCTGCCTGACGGGGGAAACGAGCAGTACTTC. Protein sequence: CASSLPDGGNEQYF.

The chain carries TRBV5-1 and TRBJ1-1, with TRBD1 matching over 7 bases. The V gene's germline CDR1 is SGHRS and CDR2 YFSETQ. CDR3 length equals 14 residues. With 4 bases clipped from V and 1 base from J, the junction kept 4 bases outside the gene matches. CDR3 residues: CASSPGQKNTEAFF. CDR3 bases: TGCGCCAGCAGCCCGGGACAGAAGAACACTGAAGCTTTCTTT.

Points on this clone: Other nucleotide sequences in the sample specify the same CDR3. The CDR3 loop reads CASRGGVNTEAFF. For the CDR3, the DNA is TGTGCCAGCAGGGGGGGTGTCAACACTGAAGCTTTCTTT. V and J are TRBV6-5 and TRBJ1-1, with D perhaps TRBD1 (5 bases). This CDR3 is 13 amino acids long. Deletions cut 6 bases from V and 2 bases from J, with 10 bases between. The germline CDR1 and CDR2 sequences are MNHEY and SVGAGI.